This TCR beta chain is from a study of blood T cell repertoires in COVID-19. The overall study: T cells, B-cell-depleted T cells, or PBMCs supplied cDNA or gDNA.

The table came from immunoSEQ multiplex PCR; TCRdb's copy has only in-frame clones and leaves some out. The table lists approximately 90,000 clones, more than 75% of them singletons, with roughly 15% in the top ten. CDR3 length: 14 residues. CDR1 MNHEY and CDR2 SVGAGI come from the germline V gene. Trimming pared 8 bases from V and 3 bases from J, leaving 13 bases between. The chain joins TRBV6-5 to TRBJ1-4; no reliable D call. Sequencing was performed on peripheral blood. This receptor was obtained from a human donor in a cohort sampled during active COVID-19. The CDR3 DNA reads TGTGCCAGCTCGGGGATTAGTTCTAATGAAAAACTGTTTTTT. It specifies CASSGISSNEKLFF.